This entry lists 2 T cell receptor beta chains sequenced from one sample in a study of T cell repertoires in cytomegalovirus infection. From the reads, TCRdb called clonotypes with MiXCR, one entry per CDR3 protein. This sample has hundreds of thousands of distinct CDR3 sequences, with 33% found just once. Their antigen targets remain unknown. Sequencing used cultured PBMCs, obtained from culture after CMV antigen stimulation. The receptor set was obtained from a human donor in good health (CMV status not recorded). Some clones in this sample may be carry-over from other donors' samples.

The rearrangement uses TRBV7-2 and TRBJ2-3, with 8 bases lining up with TRBD2. Trimming cost V 5 bases and J 5 bases; bases outside gene matches: 6. The CDR3 length is 14 residues. The germline V gene has CDR1 SGHTA and CDR2 FQGNSA. CDR3 in DNA: TGTGCCAGCAGCCGGGGGGGGGAGGTAGATACGCAGTATTTT. Protein: CASSRGGEVDTQYF.

This clonotype was counted at least ten times. The chain uses TRBV7-2 and TRBJ1-1; D is possibly TRBD1 (5 bases). V was trimmed by 1 base and J by 4 bases, leaving 13 bases between them. Germline V gene lookup returns CDR1 SGHTA and CDR2 FQGNSA. This CDR3 region has 15 residues. CDR3: CASSLGLGGSTEAFF. As DNA, the CDR3 is TGTGCCAGCAGCTTAGGACTCGGGGGATCCACTGAAGCTTTCTTT. Based on the CDR3 plus reference TRBV7-2 and TRBJ1-1, the full variable domain is GAGVSQSPSNKVTEKGKDVELRCDPISGHTALYWYRQSLGQGLEFLIYFQGNSAPDKSGLPSDRFSAERTGGSVSTLTIQRTQQEDSAVYLCASSLGLGGSTEAFFGQGTRLTVV.